The entry below gives a single T cell receptor (beta chain) sequence along with its context. The data belong to a study of Graves' ophthalmopathy and Graves' hyperthyroidism. RNA served as the template for amplifying TCR beta CDR3 regions. An opening RT-PCR round employed HTBI primers and preceded a second-round multiplex PCR. TCRdb used MiXCR to reprocess the multiplex PCR reads, holding one entry per CDR3 protein. The sample consists of about 550,000 distinct CDR3 sequences, approximately 37% of them appearing once. Germline values: CDR1 LNHDA, CDR2 SQIVND (reference sequence). The CDR3 sequence is 13 residues long.

This TCR derives from an adult man with Graves' hyperthyroidism. This sequence joins TRBV19 and TRBJ1-5; D unresolved. The sequencing input was peripheral blood or thyroid tissue (not recorded which). The DNA for the CDR3 is TGTGCTAGCCGGGATAATAGCAATCAGCCCCAGCATTTT. Amino acids: CASRDNSNQPQHF.